This TCR beta chain was profiled in a study of metastatic and nonmetastatic thyroid tumors. Study at large: Blood and tumor or nodule tissue repertoires from malignant and benign thyroid patients were compared.

Thyroid surgery was preceded by no treatment in any patient. TCRdb re-called clones via MiXCR from the PCR reads. The table has roughly 48,000 clones, about 20% seen once. Germline CDR1 SGHTA, CDR2 FQGTGA. The CDR3 runs 12 residues. A word on this clone: Mismatch with germline at one junction end may stem from a read error.

The receptor comes from a male donor with papillary thyroid cancer or a benign thyroid nodule (not recorded which). Some clones in this sample may be carry-over from other donors' samples. The sample comprised blood. This chain connects TRBV7-3 to TRBJ2-7; D unclear. The J call is doubtful: the DNA matches TRBJ2-1 better. CDR3 amino acids: CASSLSRYDQFF. CDR3 sequence (DNA): TGTGCCAGCAGCTTATCACGCTATGATCAGTTCTTC.